The 2 T cell receptor beta chains presented below share a single source sample, sequenced in a study of blood T cell repertoires in COVID-19. The data were produced by immunoSEQ multiplex PCR, yet TCRdb's version contains in-frame clones alone and is incomplete. Of about 240,000 clones in the sample, roughly nine tenths were seen once. Sequencing was performed on peripheral blood. All receptors come from a woman between 45 and 65 years old with COVID-19, enrolled during active disease.

This rearrangement joins TRBV5-1 to TRBJ1-5; 7 bases match TRBD1. Germline loops: CDR1 SGHRS, CDR2 YFSETQ. J was trimmed by 7 bases and V by 3 bases; bases with no gene match: 7. The CDR3 length is 14 residues. CDR3 DNA: TGCGCCAGCAGCTACGGGACAGCAGGACAGCCCCAGCATTTT. Amino acid sequence: CASSYGTAGQPQHF.

The chain links TRBV10-3 to TRBJ1-2; 8 bases match TRBD1. Unmatched junction bases numbered 6, after V lost 2 bases and J lost 4 bases. Germline CDR1 reads ENHRY; CDR2 reads SYGVKD. The CDR3 consists of 15 residues. The CDR3 spells CAISERGQARYGYTF. CDR3 DNA: TGTGCCATCAGTGAGAGGGGACAGGCTCGCTATGGCTACACCTTC.